The present entry profiles one T cell receptor beta chain with its context. TCR-alpha and TCR-beta chains were sequenced unpaired. Data came from immunoSEQ multiplex PCR; TCRdb stores just in-frame clones and leaves some out. The sample yields some 90,000 clones, approximately 90% seen once. This sample was taken from a study of T cells in tuberculosis. The CDR3 totals 13 residues. Germline values: CDR1 MDHEN, CDR2 SYDVKM. V was shortened by 2 bases and J by 6 bases, with 9 bases between the two germline ends. Thawed, overnight-rested PBMC were stained with GMM-loaded CD1B tetramer, viability dye and anti-CD3, then sorted. CD1B tetramers were loaded with Rhodococcus equi-derived C32 glucose monomycolate. PBMC for tetramer sorting were first depleted of CD14-expressing monocytes. About 100,000 tetramer-negative cells were sorted from each donor.

The sample consisted of CD1b-GMM tetramer-negative cells sorted from PBMCs. V gene TRBV28 combines with J gene TRBJ2-3; D is perhaps TRBD1 (6 bases). This sequence originates from an adult woman with latent tuberculosis. CDR3 nucleotide sequence: TGTGCCAGCAGTTTAGGGGGCCGGGATACGCAGTATTTT. It specifies CASSLGGRDTQYF.